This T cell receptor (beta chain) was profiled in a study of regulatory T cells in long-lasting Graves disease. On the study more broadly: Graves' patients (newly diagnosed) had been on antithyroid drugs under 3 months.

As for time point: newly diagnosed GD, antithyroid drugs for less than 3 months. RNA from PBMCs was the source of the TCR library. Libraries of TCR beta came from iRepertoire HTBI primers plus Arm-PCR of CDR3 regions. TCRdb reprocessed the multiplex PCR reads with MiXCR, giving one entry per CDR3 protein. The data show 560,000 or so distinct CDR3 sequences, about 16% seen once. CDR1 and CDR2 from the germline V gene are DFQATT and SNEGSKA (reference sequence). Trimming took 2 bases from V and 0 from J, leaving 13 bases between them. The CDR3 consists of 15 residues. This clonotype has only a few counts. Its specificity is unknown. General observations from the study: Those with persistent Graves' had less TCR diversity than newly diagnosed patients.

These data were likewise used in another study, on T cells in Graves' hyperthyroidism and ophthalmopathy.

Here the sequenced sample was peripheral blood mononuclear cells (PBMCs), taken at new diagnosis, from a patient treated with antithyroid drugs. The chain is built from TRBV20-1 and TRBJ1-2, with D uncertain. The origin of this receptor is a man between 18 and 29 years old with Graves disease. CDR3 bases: TGCAGTGCTAGAAATCTGGCCGACGCTAACTATGGCTACACCTTC. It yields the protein CSARNLADANYGYTF.